Following are 25 T cell receptor beta chains from one sample sequenced in a study of shared T cell receptors in the human thymus. Here immunoSEQ multiplex PCR was the method, and the copy in TCRdb shows in-frame clones only, minus some. The table shows some 720,000 clones, with approximately 90% occurring only once. The same specimen was also included in a second study, on human thymus T cells.

The sample consisted of thymocytes. The receptor source for this set is a boy in the first two years of life with a congenital heart defect.

The gene calls are TRBV6-4 and TRBJ2-3; 12 bases are shared with TRBD2. The CDR3 spans 15 residues. After removal of 6 bases from V and 4 bases from J, the junction contained 5 bases not matched to a gene. CDR1 and CDR2 from the germline V gene are MRHNA and SNTAGT. The CDR3 DNA reads as TGTGCCAGCAGCCAGACTAGCGGGAGCGCAGATACGCAGTATTTT. Protein sequence: CASSQTSGSADTQYF.

This clone has just one count. V usage is TRBV27 and J usage is TRBJ2-1; 7 bases map to TRBD2. Trimming removed 8 bases from V and 0 bases from J; junction bases left unmatched: 19. From germline, CDR1 is MNHEY and CDR2 SMNVEV (reference sequence). The CDR3 totals 19 residues. The DNA of the CDR3 is TGTGCCAGCGGTGCTGAGCGGGAATCGATTCCCAGCTCCTACAATGAGCAGTTCTTC. Translating gives CASGAERESIPSSYNEQFF.

The J gene is TRBJ2-2, the V gene TRBV7-8, with D perhaps matching TRBD1 (6 bases). Germline CDR1 reads SGHVS; CDR2 reads FQNEAQ. The CDR3 runs to 14 residues. V lost 5 bases and J lost 6, with 13 bases in between. CDR3 amino acids: CASSRQTGPGELFF. The CDR3 bases are TGTGCCAGCAGCCGCCAGACAGGTCCCGGGGAGCTGTTTTTT.

The chain is built from TRBV7-2 and TRBJ2-2; D may be TRBD1 (5 bases). The CDR3 has 15 residues. V lost 1 base, J lost 5 bases, and 11 bases lay in between. Looked up from germline, CDR1 is SGHTA and CDR2 is FQGNSA. CDR3 coding DNA: TGTGCCAGCAGCTTAGGAAGGGGCAGGACCGGGGAGCTGTTTTTT. It specifies CASSLGRGRTGELFF. Looking up the rest from reference TRBV7-2 and TRBJ2-2 gives the full variable domain: GAGVSQSPSNKVTEKGKDVELRCDPISGHTALYWYRQSLGQGLEFLIYFQGNSAPDKSGLPSDRFSAERTGGSVSTLTIQRTQQEDSAVYLCASSLGRGRTGELFFGEGSRLTVL.

V gene TRBV9 combines with J gene TRBJ2-1; 9 nucleotides line up with TRBD2. CDR3 length: 17 amino acids. After removal of 3 bases from V and 6 bases from J, the junction contained 13 bases not matched to a gene. CDR1 SGDLS and CDR2 YYNGEE come from the germline V gene. The CDR3 here is CASSGWTSAQYANEQFF. CDR3 bases: TGTGCCAGCAGCGGCTGGACTAGCGCCCAATACGCCAATGAGCAGTTCTTC.

The count of this clone is one. V gene TRBV5-6 combines with J gene TRBJ2-7; weak D call: TRBD2 (5 bases). The V gene lost 4 bases and the J gene lost 5 bases, with 16 bases spanning the gap. Germline V gene sequence: CDR1 SGHDT, CDR2 YYEEEE. The CDR3 covers 14 residues. The CDR3 loop is CASSLGLGSDEQYF. The CDR3 DNA sequence: TGTGCCAGCAGCCTTGGGCTTGGGAGTGACGAGCAGTACTTC.

Only one count was recorded for this clone. V gene TRBV4-1 combines with J gene TRBJ2-3, with TRBD1 identical over 8 bases. Germline CDR1 reads MGHRA; CDR2 reads YSYEKL. The trim removed 1 base at V and 8 bases at J, leaving 14 bases unmatched. CDR3 length: 17 amino acids. The DNA for the CDR3 is TGCGCCAGCAGCCAAGTAGGAGATGCCAGGACAGGGTCTACGCAGTATTTT. Its translation is CASSQVGDARTGSTQYF.

The chain uses TRBV30 and TRBJ2-2; D is unresolved. CDR3 length: 15 amino acids. V gave up 4 bases and J gave up 0 bases, with 12 bases separating them. The V gene's germline CDR1 is GTSNPN and CDR2 SVGIG (reference sequence). The CDR3 DNA reads TGTGCCTGGAATAGACTCCGAGCGAACACCGGGGAGCTGTTTTTT. Protein product: CAWNRLRANTGELFF. Using reference TRBV30 and TRBJ2-2 for the parts outside the CDR3, the full variable domain is SQTIHQWPATLVQPVGSPLSLECTVEGTSNPNLYWYRQAAGRGLQLLFYSVGIGQISSEVPQNLSASRPQDRQFILSSKKLLLSDSGFYLCAWNRLRANTGELFFGEGSRLTVL.

The DNA for the CDR3 is TGTGCCAGCAGCTTACGGCGGGAGGGGGGGGGTTCCTACGAGCAGTACTTC. It is translated as CASSLRREGGGSYEQYF. The chain recombines TRBV11-3 with TRBJ2-7; 9 nucleotides line up with TRBD2. Germline CDR1 reads SGHNT; CDR2 reads YENEEA. The CDR3 spans 17 residues. V lost 2 bases, J lost 1 base, and 9 bases stayed unmatched.

A single count supports this clone. The sample carries other DNA sequences with the same CDR3. The V call is TRBV14, the J call TRBJ2-7, with D hard to call. The germline V and J ends were trimmed by 3 bases and 2 bases, with 8 bases remaining between them. Germline CDR1 SGHDN, CDR2 FVKESK. CDR3 length: 13 residues. The CDR3 reads CASSQAGPYEQYF. For the CDR3, the DNA is TGTGCCAGCAGCCAGGCAGGCCCCTACGAGCAGTACTTC.

This chain joins TRBV5-1 and TRBJ2-1; TRBD1 aligns across 9 bases. Unmatched junction bases numbered 15, after V lost 3 bases and J lost 14 bases. Germline V lookup: CDR1 SGHRS, CDR2 YFSETQ. The CDR3 totals 15 residues. The CDR3 sequence: CASSSGQGGSLEEFF. For the CDR3, the DNA is TGCGCCAGCAGCTCGGGACAGGGTGGTTCGTTGGAGGAGTTCTTC.

The chain links TRBV28 to TRBJ1-5, with D possibly being TRBD1 (6 bases). The CDR3 runs to 16 residues. From germline, CDR1 is MDHEN and CDR2 SYDVKM. Deletions cut 3 bases from V and 4 bases from J, with 16 bases between. The CDR3 region is CASSFPGQHGNQPQHF. The CDR3 DNA follows: TGTGCCAGCAGTTTCCCGGGACAACATGGGAATCAGCCCCAGCATTTT.

This sequence joins TRBV4-2 and TRBJ2-1; 9 bases match TRBD2. The trim removed 1 base at V and 8 bases at J, leaving 9 bases unmatched. Germline CDR1 reads LGHNA; CDR2 reads YNFKEQ. The CDR3 is 16 amino acids. CDR3 residues: CASSQVRLADHHEQFF. CDR3 sequence (DNA): TGTGCCAGCAGCCAAGTACGACTAGCGGACCACCATGAGCAGTTCTTC.

The rearrangement links TRBV2 to TRBJ1-5; tentative D call: TRBD1 (5 bases). Trimming took off 3 bases at V and 6 bases at J, with 9 bases between the two ends. In germline, CDR1 is SNHLY, CDR2 FYNNEI. The CDR3 totals 13 residues. In nucleotides, the CDR3 is TGTGCCAGCAGTGATCGCAGGGTTCAGCCCCAGCATTTT. Translation gives CASSDRRVQPQHF.

The chain has TRBV25-1 and TRBJ2-7; D not resolved. This CDR3 is built from 11 residues. V was trimmed by 4 bases and J by 7 bases, leaving 8 bases between them. Per germline, CDR1 MGHDK and CDR2 SYGVNS. The CDR3 DNA reads TGTGCCAGCAGTGCGAAGCTGGAGCAGTACTTC. It encodes CASSAKLEQYF.

The rearrangement links TRBV14 to TRBJ2-3; no clear D gene. The V end was cut by 0 bases, the J end by 2 bases, with 12 bases between. This CDR3 has 16 residues. CDR1 and CDR2 from the germline V gene are SGHDN and FVKESK. Here the CDR3 DNA reads TGTGCCAGCAGCCAAGATGCCGTCTACCCCACAGATACGCAGTATTTT. Amino acid sequence: CASSQDAVYPTDTQYF.

This clone has more than one count but fewer than ten. The chain uses TRBV28 and TRBJ1-5; D gene unclear. CDR3 length equals 14 residues. V lost 1 base and J 6 bases, leaving 10 bases between the germline ends. Germline V gene lookup returns CDR1 MDHEN and CDR2 SYDVKM. The CDR3 here is CASSLSLGGQPQHF. The CDR3 nucleotides are TGTGCCAGCAGTTTATCCCTTGGAGGTCAGCCCCAGCATTTT.

The V and J genes are TRBV27 and TRBJ2-1; TRBD2 matches at 7 bases. Germline CDR1 reads MNHEY; CDR2 reads SMNVEV (reference sequence). V shed 3 bases, J shed 3 bases, and the junction held 11 bases outside the gene matches. The CDR3 is 17 amino acids. The DNA for the CDR3 is TGTGCCAGCAGTTTTAGGGGAAGCGGGATCAACTACAATGAGCAGTTCTTC. Translation gives CASSFRGSGINYNEQFF.

V gene TRBV29-1 combines with J gene TRBJ2-1; 7 bases agree with TRBD2. Germline trimming cut 5 bases from V and 4 bases from J; bases unmatched to any gene: 26. CDR1 and CDR2 from the germline V gene are SQVTM and ANQGSEA. The CDR3 sequence is 20 residues long. This CDR3 is CSVRLRRPALSGALYNEQFF. The CDR3 coding sequence is TGCAGCGTTCGGCTTCGCCGACCGGCCCTAAGCGGGGCCCTGTACAATGAGCAGTTCTTC.

The rearrangement joins TRBV27 to TRBJ2-7, with 9 bases matching TRBD1. From germline, CDR1 is MNHEY and CDR2 SMNVEV (reference sequence). Trimming removed 6 bases from V and 6 bases from J; junction bases left unmatched: 12. This CDR3 comprises 15 residues. This chain's CDR3 is CASSYRGQGRPEQYF. CDR3 DNA: TGTGCCAGCAGCTACCGGGGACAGGGTCGCCCCGAGCAGTACTTC.

This clone was seen once. The V call is TRBV11-3, the J call TRBJ1-2; 7 bases fit TRBD1. The junction had 7 bases not matched to a gene; V was cut back by 4 bases and J by 8 bases. Germline assignment: CDR1 SGHNT and CDR2 YENEEA. The CDR3 runs to 13 residues. CDR3 DNA sequence: TGTGCCAGCAGCTCTAAGGACAGGCGGGGCTACACCTTC. It translates to CASSSKDRRGYTF.

The rearrangement uses TRBV30 and TRBJ1-2; no reliable D call. Germline lookup yields CDR1 GTSNPN and CDR2 SVGIG (reference sequence). Trimming removed 8 bases at V and 4 bases at J, with 14 bases between. The CDR3 runs to 12 residues. The CDR3 DNA follows: TGTGCCATGGAGGTTTATGCCTATGGCTACACCTTC. It encodes CAMEVYAYGYTF.

In its sample, this clone was seen once. This chain links TRBV7-8 with TRBJ2-3; 9 bases map to TRBD2. Germline loops: CDR1 SGHVS, CDR2 FQNEAQ. V gave up 1 base and J gave up 5 bases; unmatched junction bases: 16. The CDR3 length is 19 residues. CDR3 residues: CASSLVVTSGNLSQDTQYF. As DNA, the CDR3 is TGTGCCAGCAGCTTAGTGGTGACTAGCGGAAACCTCAGTCAAGATACGCAGTATTTT.

Comments on this clone: The junction departs from the called germline gene at one end, perhaps through a read error. This chain uses TRBV7-2 with TRBJ2-7; 7 nucleotides line up with TRBD1. Germline lookup yields CDR1 SGHTA and CDR2 FQGNSA. The CDR3 consists of 13 residues. The CDR3 DNA sequence: TGTGCCAACAGCTGGGACAGACCCTACGAGCAGTACTTC. Its translation: CANSWDRPYEQYF.

The J gene is TRBJ2-3, the V gene TRBV2, with 7 bases fitting TRBD2. The V gene's germline CDR1 is SNHLY and CDR2 FYNNEI. V trimming: 9 bases; J trimming: 1 base; junction bases outside the gene matches: 10. This CDR3 contains 15 residues. The CDR3 DNA sequence: TGTGCCAGGACAGTGCGGACTAGGGGCACAGATACGCAGTATTTT. It encodes CARTVRTRGTDTQYF.